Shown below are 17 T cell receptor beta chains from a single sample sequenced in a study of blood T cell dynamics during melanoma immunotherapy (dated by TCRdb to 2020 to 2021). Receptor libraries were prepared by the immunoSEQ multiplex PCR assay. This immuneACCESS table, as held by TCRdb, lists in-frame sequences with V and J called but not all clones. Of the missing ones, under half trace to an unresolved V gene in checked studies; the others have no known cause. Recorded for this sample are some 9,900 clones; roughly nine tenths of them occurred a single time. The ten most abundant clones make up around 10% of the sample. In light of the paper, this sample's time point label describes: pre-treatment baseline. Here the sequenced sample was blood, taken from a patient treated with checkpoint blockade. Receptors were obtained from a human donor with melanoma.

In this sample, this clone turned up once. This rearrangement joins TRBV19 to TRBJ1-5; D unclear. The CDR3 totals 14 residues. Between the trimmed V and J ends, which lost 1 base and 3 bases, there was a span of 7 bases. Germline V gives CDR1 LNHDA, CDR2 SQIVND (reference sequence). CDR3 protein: CASSIGRFNQPQHF. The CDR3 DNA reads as TGTGCCAGTAGTATAGGGCGGTTCAATCAGCCCCAGCATTTT. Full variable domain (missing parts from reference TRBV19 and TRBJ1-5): DGGITQSPKYLFRKEGQNVTLSCEQNLNHDAMYWYRQDPGQGLRLIYYSQIVNDFQKGDIAEGYSVSREKKESFPLTVTSAQKNPTAFYLCASSIGRFNQPQHFGDGTRLSIL.

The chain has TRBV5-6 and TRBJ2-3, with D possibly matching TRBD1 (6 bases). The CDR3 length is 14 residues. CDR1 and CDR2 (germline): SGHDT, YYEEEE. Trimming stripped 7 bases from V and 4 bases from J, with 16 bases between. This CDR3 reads CASGGRSYADTQYF. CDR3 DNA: TGTGCCAGCGGGGGCAGGTCCTATGCAGATACGCAGTATTTT.

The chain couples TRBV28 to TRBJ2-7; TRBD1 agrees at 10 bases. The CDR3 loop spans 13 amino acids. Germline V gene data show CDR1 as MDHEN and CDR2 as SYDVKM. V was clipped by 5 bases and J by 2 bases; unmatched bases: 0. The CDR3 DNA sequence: TGTGCCAGCAGTGGGACAGGGGCCTACGAGCAGTACGTC. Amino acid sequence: CASSGTGAYEQYV.

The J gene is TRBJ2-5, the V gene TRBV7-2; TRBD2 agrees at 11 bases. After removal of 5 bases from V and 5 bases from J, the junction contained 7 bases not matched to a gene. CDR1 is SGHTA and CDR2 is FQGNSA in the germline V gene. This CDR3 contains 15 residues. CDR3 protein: CASSNSGGARETQYF. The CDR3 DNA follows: TGTGCCAGCAGCAATAGCGGGGGGGCCAGGGAGACCCAGTACTTC.

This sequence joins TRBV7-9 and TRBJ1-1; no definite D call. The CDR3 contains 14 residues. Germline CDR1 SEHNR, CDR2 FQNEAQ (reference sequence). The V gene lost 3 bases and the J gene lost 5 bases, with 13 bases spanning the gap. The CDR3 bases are TGTGCCAGCAGCTTTACCTCGCCCCCTACTGAAGCTTTCTTT. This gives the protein CASSFTSPPTEAFF.

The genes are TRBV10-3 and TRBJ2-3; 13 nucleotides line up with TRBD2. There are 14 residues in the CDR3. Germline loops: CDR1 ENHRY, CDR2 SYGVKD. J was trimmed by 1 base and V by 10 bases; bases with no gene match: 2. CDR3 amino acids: CATGLAGGTDTQYF. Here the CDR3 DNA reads TGTGCCACAGGACTAGCGGGGGGCACAGATACGCAGTATTTT.

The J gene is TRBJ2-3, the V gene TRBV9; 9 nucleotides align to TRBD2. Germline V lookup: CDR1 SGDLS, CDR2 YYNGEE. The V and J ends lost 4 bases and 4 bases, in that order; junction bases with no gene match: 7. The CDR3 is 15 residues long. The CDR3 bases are TGTGCCAGCAGCTGGCGGGGGGGCCGGGCAGATACGCAGTATTTT. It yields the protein CASSWRGGRADTQYF. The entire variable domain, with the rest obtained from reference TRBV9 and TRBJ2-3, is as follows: DSGVTQTPKHLITATGQRVTLRCSPRSGDLSVYWYQQSLDQGLQFLIQYYNGEERAKGNILERFSAQQFPDLHSELNLSSLELGDSALYFCASSWRGGRADTQYFGPGTRLTVL.

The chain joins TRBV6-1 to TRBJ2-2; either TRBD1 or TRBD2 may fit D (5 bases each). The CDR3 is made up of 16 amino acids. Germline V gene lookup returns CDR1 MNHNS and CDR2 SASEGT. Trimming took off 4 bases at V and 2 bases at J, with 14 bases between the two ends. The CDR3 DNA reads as TGTGCCAGCAGTGGGGCCAGGGACCTTAACACCGGGGAGCTGTTTTTT. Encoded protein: CASSGARDLNTGELFF.

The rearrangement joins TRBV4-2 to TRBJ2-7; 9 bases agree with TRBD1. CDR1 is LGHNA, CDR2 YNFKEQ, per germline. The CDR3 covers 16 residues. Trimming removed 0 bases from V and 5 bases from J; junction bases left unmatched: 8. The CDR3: CASSQDRTGGFDEQYF. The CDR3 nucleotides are TGTGCCAGCAGCCAAGACAGAACAGGGGGCTTTGACGAGCAGTACTTC.

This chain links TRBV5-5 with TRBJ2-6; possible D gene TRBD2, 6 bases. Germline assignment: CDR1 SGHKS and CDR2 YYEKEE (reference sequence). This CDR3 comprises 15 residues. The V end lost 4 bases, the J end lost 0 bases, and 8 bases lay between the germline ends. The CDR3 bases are TGTGCCAGCAGCCAGACTAGCTCTGGGGCCAACGTCCTGACTTTC. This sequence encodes CASSQTSSGANVLTF.

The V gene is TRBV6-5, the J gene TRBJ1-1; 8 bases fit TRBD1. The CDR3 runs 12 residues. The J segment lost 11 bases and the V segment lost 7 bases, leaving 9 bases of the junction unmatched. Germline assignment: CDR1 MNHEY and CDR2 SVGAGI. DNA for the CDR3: TGTGCCAGCACCGGACAGGGCAGGAACGCTTTCTTT. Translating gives CASTGQGRNAFF.

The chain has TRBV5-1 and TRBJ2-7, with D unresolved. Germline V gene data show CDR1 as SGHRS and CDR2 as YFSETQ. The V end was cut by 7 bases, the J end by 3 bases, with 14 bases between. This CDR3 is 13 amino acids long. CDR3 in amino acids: CASGPSTGYEQYF. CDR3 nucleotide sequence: TGCGCCAGCGGGCCGTCAACTGGCTACGAGCAGTACTTC.

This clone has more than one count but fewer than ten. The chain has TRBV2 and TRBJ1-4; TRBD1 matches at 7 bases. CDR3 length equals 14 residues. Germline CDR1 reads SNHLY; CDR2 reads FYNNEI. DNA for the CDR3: TGTGCTGGACAACCGACAGGGCCTAATGAAAAACTGTTTTTT. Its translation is CAGQPTGPNEKLFF. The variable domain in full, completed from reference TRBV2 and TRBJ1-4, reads EPEVTQTPSHQVTQMGQEVILRCVPISNHLYFYWYRQILGQKVEFLVSFYNNEISEKSEIFDDQFSVERPDGSNFTLKIRSTKLEDSAMYFCAGQPTGPNEKLFFGSGTQLSVL.

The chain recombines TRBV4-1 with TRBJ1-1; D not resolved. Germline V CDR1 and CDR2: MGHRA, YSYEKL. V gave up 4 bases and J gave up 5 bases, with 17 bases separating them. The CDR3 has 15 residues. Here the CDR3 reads CASSRGSFEGTEAFF. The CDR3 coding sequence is TGCGCCAGCAGCCGAGGGTCATTTGAAGGGACTGAAGCTTTCTTT.

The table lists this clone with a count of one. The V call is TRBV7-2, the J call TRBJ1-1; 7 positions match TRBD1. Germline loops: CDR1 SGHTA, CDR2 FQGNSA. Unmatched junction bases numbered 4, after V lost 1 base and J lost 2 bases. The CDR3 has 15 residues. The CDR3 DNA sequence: TGTGCCAGCAGCTTAGACAGGGGAGTCAACACTGAAGCTTTCTTT. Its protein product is CASSLDRGVNTEAFF.

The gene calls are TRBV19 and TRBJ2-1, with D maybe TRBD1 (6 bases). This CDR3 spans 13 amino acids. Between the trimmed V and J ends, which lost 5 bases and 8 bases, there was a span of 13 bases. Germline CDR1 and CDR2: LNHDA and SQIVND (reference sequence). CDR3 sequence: CASSLRQADEQFF. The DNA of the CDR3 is TGTGCCAGTAGTTTACGACAGGCCGATGAGCAGTTCTTC.

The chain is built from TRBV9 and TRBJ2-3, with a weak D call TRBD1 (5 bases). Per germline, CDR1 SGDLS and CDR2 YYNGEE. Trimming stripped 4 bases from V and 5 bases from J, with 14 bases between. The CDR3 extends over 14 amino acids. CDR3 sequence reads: CASSPPKGIDTQYF. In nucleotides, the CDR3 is TGTGCCAGCAGCCCACCGAAGGGGATAGATACGCAGTATTTT.